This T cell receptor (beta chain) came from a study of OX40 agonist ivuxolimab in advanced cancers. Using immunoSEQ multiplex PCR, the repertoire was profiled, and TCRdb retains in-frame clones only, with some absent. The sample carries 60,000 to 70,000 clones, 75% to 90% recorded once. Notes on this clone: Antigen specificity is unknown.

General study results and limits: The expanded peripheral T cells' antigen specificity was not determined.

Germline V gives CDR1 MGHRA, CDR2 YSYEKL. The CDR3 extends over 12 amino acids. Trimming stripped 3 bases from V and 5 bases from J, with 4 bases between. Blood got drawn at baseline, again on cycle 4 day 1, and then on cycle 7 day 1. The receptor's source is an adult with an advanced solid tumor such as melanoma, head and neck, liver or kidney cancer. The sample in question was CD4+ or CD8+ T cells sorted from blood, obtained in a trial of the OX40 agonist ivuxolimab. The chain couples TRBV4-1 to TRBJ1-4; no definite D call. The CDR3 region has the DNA TGCGCCAGCAGCCACAACAATGAAAAACTGTTTTTT. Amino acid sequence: CASSHNNEKLFF.